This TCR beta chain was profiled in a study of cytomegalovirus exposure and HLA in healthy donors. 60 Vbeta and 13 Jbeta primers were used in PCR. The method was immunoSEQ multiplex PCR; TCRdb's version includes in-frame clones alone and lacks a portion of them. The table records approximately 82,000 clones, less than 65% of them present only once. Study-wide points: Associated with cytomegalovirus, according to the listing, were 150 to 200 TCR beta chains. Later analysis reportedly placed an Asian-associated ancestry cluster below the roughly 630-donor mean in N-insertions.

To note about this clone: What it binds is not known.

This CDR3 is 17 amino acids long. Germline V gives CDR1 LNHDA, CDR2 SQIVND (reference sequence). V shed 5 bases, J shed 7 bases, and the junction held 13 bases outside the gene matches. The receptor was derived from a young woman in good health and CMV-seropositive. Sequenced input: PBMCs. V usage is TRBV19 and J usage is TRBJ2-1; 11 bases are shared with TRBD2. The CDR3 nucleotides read TGTGCCAGTAGTCCACTGGGGGGGGGACTAGCGGTTAATGAGCAGTTCTTC. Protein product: CASSPLGGGLAVNEQFF. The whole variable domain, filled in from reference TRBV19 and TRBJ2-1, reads DGGITQSPKYLFRKEGQNVTLSCEQNLNHDAMYWYRQDPGQGLRLIYYSQIVNDFQKGDIAEGYSVSREKKESFPLTVTSAQKNPTAFYLCASSPLGGGLAVNEQFFGPGTRLTVL.